The text below deals with one T cell receptor beta chain. Antigen: not known. Unique molecular identifiers were attached to individual cDNA molecules. TCRdb itself ran the 5' RACE reads through MiXCR, one entry per CDR3 protein. Altogether more than 25,000 distinct CDR3 sequences are present, roughly 5% being singletons, with the ten largest covering approximately 2.4%. Germline V lookup: CDR1 LNHDA, CDR2 SQIVND (reference sequence). This CDR3 contains 15 residues. After removal of 10 bases from V and 0 bases from J, the junction contained 11 bases not matched to a gene. The data derive from a study of early T cells in non-severe SARS-CoV-2 infection. Background on the study: The sequenced material was bulk RNA from unsorted whole blood, and its chains were unpaired. Study results and caveats: The VDJdb matching leaned toward anti-spike CD8 responses and overlooked private and CD4 specificities.

The V call is TRBV19, the J call TRBJ1-2; TRBD1 matches 7 bases. Sequencing input: whole blood. This TCR was recovered from an adult who was a healthcare worker with PCR-confirmed SARS-CoV-2 infection or an uninfected control (not recorded which). Here the CDR3 DNA reads TGTGCCACCGTAGATAGGACAGGATCTAACTATGGCTACACCTTC. This gives the protein CATVDRTGSNYGYTF. The entire variable domain, with the rest obtained from reference TRBV19 and TRBJ1-2, is as follows: DGGITQSPKYLFRKEGQNVTLSCEQNLNHDAMYWYRQDPGQGLRLIYYSQIVNDFQKGDIAEGYSVSREKKESFPLTVTSAQKNPTAFYLCATVDRTGSNYGYTFGSGTRLTVV.